The text below deals with one T cell receptor beta chain. The entry originates in a study of human T cells and chemical hapten exposure. As for time point: patch test 1, 2 weeks after DPC sensitization. The treatment here: therapeutic diphenylcyclopropenone sensitization with weekly scalp DPC. The CDR3 has 16 residues. Germline values: CDR1 LGHDT, CDR2 YNNKEL (reference sequence). Trimming cost V 8 bases and J 2 bases; bases outside gene matches: 14. A single record per CDR3 protein comes from TCRdb applying MiXCR to the RACE reads. The sample yields tens of thousands of distinct CDR3 sequences, around a third seen once.

The material sequenced was whole blood, taken in connection with sensitization to the hapten diphenylcyclopropenone (DPC). This sequence joins TRBV3-1 and TRBJ2-5, with TRBD1 matching over 7 bases. This clonotype originated in a man in his forties with alopecia areata. Some clones in this sample may be carry-over from other donors' samples. The CDR3 loop reads CASREQGTQPQETQYF. Written as DNA, the CDR3 is TGTGCCAGCCGCGAACAGGGGACCCAACCTCAAGAGACCCAGTACTTC.